Shown below are 23 T cell receptor beta chains from a single sample sequenced in a study of metastatic and nonmetastatic thyroid tumors (TCRdb year 2020). No treatment had been received by any patient before thyroid surgery. Library creation used PCR. These reads were obtained on an Illumina HiSeq 4000. Using fastp at Q25 and MiXCR, TCRdb reprocessed the public reads and kept productive beta chains. The sample contains about 70,000 clones, roughly a sixth of them found a single time. Roughly 13% of the sample rests with the top ten. Specimen: blood. The receptors derive from a female donor with papillary thyroid cancer or a benign thyroid nodule (not recorded which). Some clones in this sample may be carry-over from other donors' samples.

This clone was counted at least ten times. This chain links TRBV5-6 with TRBJ2-7; a possible D gene is TRBD1 (6 bases). Trimming shortened V by 4 bases and J by 6 bases, and 17 bases separated the two germline ends. The CDR3 covers 14 residues. The germline CDR1 and CDR2 sequences are SGHDT and YYEEEE. The CDR3 DNA reads as TGTGCCAGCAGCCCGGGCAGGGGTCTCTTCGAGCAGTACTTC. This gives the protein CASSPGRGLFEQYF.

Written as DNA, the CDR3 is TGTGCCAGCAGCTTGTGGGAGTATGGCTACACCTTC. It translates to CASSLWEYGYTF. The rearrangement joins TRBV11-2 to TRBJ1-2, with no clear D. The germline V and J ends were trimmed by 3 bases and 5 bases, with 7 bases remaining between them. The CDR3 sequence is 12 residues long. The germline V gene has CDR1 SGHAT and CDR2 FQNNGV. Combining the CDR3 with reference TRBV11-2 and TRBJ1-2 gives the whole variable domain EAGVAQSPRYKIIEKRQSVAFWCNPISGHATLYWYQQILGQGPKLLIQFQNNGVVDDSQLPKDRFSAERLKGVDSTLKIQPAKLEDSAVYLCASSLWEYGYTFGSGTRLTVV.

This clone has at least ten counts. This chain links TRBV6-5 with TRBJ1-3; possibly TRBD1 for D (5 bases). Between the trimmed V and J ends, which lost 2 bases and 0 bases, there was a span of 8 bases. CDR1 and CDR2 (germline): MNHEY, SVGAGI. CDR3 length: 15 amino acids. The DNA for the CDR3 is TGTGCCAGCAGTTACCACGGGGGCTCTGGAAACACCATATATTTT. The encoded protein is CASSYHGGSGNTIYF.

The sample holds many counts of this clone. The chain links TRBV6-1 to TRBJ2-1, with 13 bases that match TRBD2. Trimming at V came to 4 bases and at J to 8 bases, leaving 5 bases not matched to a gene. Per germline, CDR1 MNHNS and CDR2 SASEGT. This CDR3 has 15 amino acids. The CDR3: CASSGLAGGSDEQFF. CDR3 nucleotides: TGTGCCAGCAGTGGACTAGCGGGAGGTTCGGATGAGCAGTTCTTC.

This clone was recorded at least ten times. The V gene is TRBV9, the J gene TRBJ2-1, with 8 bases aligning to TRBD2. This CDR3 contains 17 residues. Trimming at V came to 4 bases and at J to 0 bases, leaving 9 bases not matched to a gene. Looked up from germline, CDR1 is SGDLS and CDR2 is YYNGEE. CDR3 nucleotide sequence: TGTGCCAGCAGCCAAACGAGCGGGGGAAGCTCCTACAATGAGCAGTTCTTC. The encoded protein is CASSQTSGGSSYNEQFF.

This clone was picked up many times. This chain connects TRBV24-1 to TRBJ2-7; no definite D call. The CDR3 contains 15 residues. Germline CDR1 reads KGHDR; CDR2 reads SFDVKD. The ends were cut back, 4 bases at V and 3 bases at J, with 15 bases in the middle. CDR3 region: CATSERGAHLYEQYF. CDR3 bases: TGTGCCACCAGTGAGAGAGGAGCCCATCTCTACGAGCAGTACTTC.

This clone occurred many times. The chain has TRBV11-3 and TRBJ2-7; 10 nucleotides line up with TRBD1. V shed 5 bases and J 0 bases; nucleotides not matched to a gene: 4. Germline V lookup: CDR1 SGHNT, CDR2 YENEEA. The CDR3 has 15 residues. This CDR3 is CASSAGTGVSYEQYF. CDR3 sequence (DNA): TGTGCCAGCAGCGCCGGGACAGGGGTCTCCTACGAGCAGTACTTC.

A note on this clone: Germline and junction disagree at one end, which may indicate a read error. The chain employs TRBV27 and TRBJ2-3; TRBD2 aligns across 7 bases. This CDR3 is 19 amino acids long. Per germline, CDR1 MNHEY and CDR2 SMNVEV (reference sequence). The CDR3 spells CAISLSLPSWEGSTDTQYF. CDR3 bases: TGTGCCATCAGTTTATCGCTGCCTTCTTGGGAGGGTAGTACAGATACGCAGTATTTT.

This clone was counted at least ten times. V usage is TRBV12-3 or TRBV12-4 and J usage is TRBJ1-1; the D gene is possibly TRBD1 (6 bases). V was trimmed by 4 bases and J by 3 bases, leaving 15 bases between them. The CDR3 length is 15 residues. CDR3 nucleotide sequence: TGTGCCAGCAGTTCCTTTGATGGGGGGCACACTGAAGCTTTCTTT. Its translation: CASSSFDGGHTEAFF.

Many counts were recorded for this clone. The chain couples TRBV28 to TRBJ1-1, with 11 positions matching TRBD1. Looked up from germline, CDR1 is MDHEN and CDR2 is SYDVKM. V lost 3 bases and J lost 5; bases outside the gene matches: 5. This CDR3 region has 15 residues. CDR3 sequence reads: CASSFWGQGGTEAFF. In DNA form, the CDR3 reads TGTGCCAGCAGTTTTTGGGGACAGGGGGGAACTGAAGCTTTCTTT.

The sample holds a few counts of this clone. The V and J genes are TRBV27 and TRBJ1-6, with D possibly TRBD1 on 5 matching bases. The CDR3 covers 12 residues. V was shortened by 6 bases and J by 12 bases, with 12 bases between the two germline ends. CDR1 MNHEY and CDR2 SMNVEV come from the germline V gene (reference sequence). The CDR3 region has the DNA TGTGCCAGCAGCAATACAGGACTACCCCTCCACTTT. Protein product: CASSNTGLPLHF.

This clone has ten or more counts. V is TRBV28 and J is TRBJ1-1; D remains ambiguous. Trimming left V 6 bases short and J 1 base short, with 15 bases between. CDR1 MDHEN and CDR2 SYDVKM come from the germline V gene. This CDR3 is built from 15 residues. Written as DNA, the CDR3 is TGTGCCAGCAGGCCTGGGGATACAGAGAACACTGAAGCTTTCTTT. Amino acids: CASRPGDTENTEAFF.

The chain joins TRBV28 to TRBJ2-7; maybe TRBD2 (6 bases). The CDR3 length is 12 residues. Trimming cost V 6 bases and J 6 bases, with 12 bases left between them. CDR1 and CDR2 from the germline V gene are MDHEN and SYDVKM. CDR3: CASRPGGPEQYF. The CDR3 DNA is TGTGCCAGCAGACCCGGGGGTCCCGAGCAGTACTTC.

This clone was detected many times. The gene calls are TRBV20-1 and TRBJ2-1; TRBD2 matches at 10 bases. The CDR3 runs 15 residues. V lost 6 bases to trimming and J lost 4 bases; unmatched junction nucleotides: 9. Germline V gene sequence: CDR1 DFQATT, CDR2 SNEGSKA (reference sequence). The CDR3 DNA reads TGCAGTGCGGAGCGACTAGCGGGCAAATACAATGAGCAGTTCTTC. This sequence encodes CSAERLAGKYNEQFF.

J is TRBJ2-1 and V is TRBV5-1; 7 bases align to TRBD1. The ends lost 0 bases at V and 7 bases at J; junction bases unmatched: 1. The germline CDR1 and CDR2 sequences are SGHRS and YFSETQ. CDR3 size: 13 residues. The DNA of the CDR3 is TGCGCCAGCAGCTTGGGACAGGGTAATGAGCAGTTCTTC. Its translation is CASSLGQGNEQFF.

This clone was observed many times. The chain recombines TRBV19 with TRBJ2-7; D gene unclear. The CDR3 is made up of 15 amino acids. V dropped 1 base and J dropped 5 bases, with 15 bases sitting between them. Germline CDR1 LNHDA, CDR2 SQIVND (reference sequence). The DNA for the CDR3 is TGTGCCAGTAGTATAGTTTCGACCGCCCAGGACGAGCAGTACTTC. Amino acid sequence: CASSIVSTAQDEQYF.

The CDR3 DNA follows: TGTGCCAGCAGCTTAAATGTAGCGGGCCCAGGGTACTACAATGAGCAGTTCTTC. Translation: CASSLNVAGPGYYNEQFF. The chain joins TRBV11-2 to TRBJ2-1, with 7 nucleotides matching TRBD2. The junction had 13 bases not matched to a gene; V was cut back by 2 bases and J by 3 bases. The CDR3 consists of 18 residues. CDR1 and CDR2 (germline): SGHAT, FQNNGV.

This clone was picked up many times. CDR3 DNA: TGCAGTGCTAGAGATGCCGGAGCACCCCTCCACTTT. Translation: CSARDAGAPLHF. The rearrangement joins TRBV20-1 to TRBJ1-6; D remains ambiguous. Trimming took off 0 bases at V and 11 bases at J, with 8 bases between the two ends. Germline CDR1 reads DFQATT; CDR2 reads SNEGSKA (reference sequence). The CDR3 length is 12 residues.

A few counts support this clone. V usage is TRBV12-3 or TRBV12-4 and J usage is TRBJ1-5; 8 positions match TRBD1. There are 14 residues in the CDR3. V dropped 7 bases and J dropped 6; count of bases not matched to a gene: 8. CDR3 nucleotides: TGTGCCAGCACCACGGACAGGGAAGGTCAGCCCCAGCATTTT. Amino acids: CASTTDREGQPQHF.

This clone qualifies as medium-sized. The chain has TRBV6-4 and TRBJ2-3; D may be TRBD2 (6 bases). V gave up 5 bases and J gave up 0 bases, with 6 bases separating them. The CDR3 extends over 13 amino acids. The V gene's germline CDR1 is MRHNA and CDR2 SNTAGT. CDR3 sequence: CASSSGSTDTQYF. The DNA for the CDR3 is TGTGCCAGCAGTAGCGGGAGCACAGATACGCAGTATTTT.

This clone was seen repeatedly, ten times or more. J is TRBJ1-4 and V is TRBV7-2; 8 nucleotides match TRBD1. CDR1 is SGHTA, CDR2 FQGNSA, per germline. The junction had 11 bases not matched to a gene; V was cut back by 1 base and J by 7 bases. CDR3 length equals 17 residues. The chain's CDR3 is CASSLGTGLSAVEKLFF. CDR3 in DNA: TGTGCCAGCAGCTTAGGGACAGGGCTAAGCGCGGTTGAAAAACTGTTTTTT.

This clone has only a few counts. The sample has other DNA sequences that encode this CDR3 too. CDR3 sequence (DNA): TGTGCCACCAGCAGAGATCGCAATGAAAAACTGTTTTTT. It specifies CATSRDRNEKLFF. The chain combines TRBV15 with TRBJ1-4; no definite D call. The germline V gene has CDR1 LNHNV and CDR2 YYDKDF (reference sequence). Between the trimmed V and J ends, which lost 0 bases and 5 bases, there was a span of 4 bases. This CDR3 is 13 amino acids long.

Notes on this clone: This may be a read error: a much more frequent sequence differs by one nucleotide. This CDR3 is also generated by other DNA sequences in the sample. The chain carries TRBV10-3 and TRBJ2-3; 8 nucleotides agree with TRBD1. The CDR3 covers 14 residues. CDR1 ENHRY and CDR2 SYGVKD come from the germline V gene. Trimming cost V 7 bases and J 3 bases; bases outside gene matches: 6. CDR3 residues: CAITNGQGTDTQYF. CDR3 DNA sequence: TGTGCCATCACCAACGGACAGGGTACAGATACGCAGTATTTT.